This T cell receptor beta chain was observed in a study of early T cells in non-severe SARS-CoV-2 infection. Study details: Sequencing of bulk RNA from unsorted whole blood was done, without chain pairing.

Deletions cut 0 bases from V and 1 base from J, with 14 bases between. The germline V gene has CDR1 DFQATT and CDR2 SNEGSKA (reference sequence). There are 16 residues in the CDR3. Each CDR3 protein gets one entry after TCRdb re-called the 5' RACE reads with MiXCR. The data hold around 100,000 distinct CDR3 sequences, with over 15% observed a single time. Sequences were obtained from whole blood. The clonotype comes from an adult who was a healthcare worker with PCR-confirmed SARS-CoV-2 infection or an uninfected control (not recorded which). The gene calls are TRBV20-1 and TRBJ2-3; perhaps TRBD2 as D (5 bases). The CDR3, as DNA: TGCAGTGCTAGAGATCCTCGGGGAGAGGGCACAGATACGCAGTATTTT. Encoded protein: CSARDPRGEGTDTQYF.